Below, 15 T cell receptor beta chains from the same sample are listed, as sequenced in a study of blood T cell repertoires in COVID-19. Clones were read by immunoSEQ multiplex PCR, and TCRdb kept only the in-frame ones, dropping some. The sample includes around 95,000 clones, just over 85% of them seen just once. Sequencing was carried out using peripheral blood. The source is a human donor in a cohort sampled during active COVID-19.

The rearrangement links TRBV20-1 to TRBJ2-2, with 7 bases that match TRBD2. The CDR3 consists of 14 residues. Germline trimming cut 3 bases from V and 6 bases from J; bases unmatched to any gene: 7. The germline gives CDR1 DFQATT, CDR2 SNEGSKA (reference sequence). The CDR3 is CSASRSGIAGELFF. The CDR3, as DNA: TGCAGTGCTAGTAGGAGCGGGATTGCCGGGGAGCTGTTTTTT.

The rearrangement joins TRBV9 to TRBJ2-5; no definite D call. Germline assignment: CDR1 SGDLS and CDR2 YYNGEE. The CDR3 is made up of 16 amino acids. Trimming shortened V by 0 bases and J by 0 bases, and 12 bases separated the two germline ends. As DNA, the CDR3 is TGTGCCAGCAGCGTAGCCCCCCATCCTAACCAAGAGACCCAGTACTTC. Residues: CASSVAPHPNQETQYF.

This clone was detected only once. This chain uses TRBV3-1 (or the pseudogene TRBV3-2) with TRBJ1-1; D perhaps matches TRBD1 (6 bases). Germline V lookup: CDR1 LGHDT, CDR2 YNNKEL (reference sequence). The CDR3 spans 14 residues. V shed 0 bases and J shed 5 bases, with 10 bases lying between them. The CDR3 coding sequence is TGTGCCAGCAGCCAAGACAGGGGAATGACTGAAGCTTTCTTT. Amino acids: CASSQDRGMTEAFF.

This clone was detected a few times. This sequence joins TRBV5-5 and TRBJ2-2, with D maybe TRBD2 (5 bases). Germline loops: CDR1 SGHKS, CDR2 YYEKEE (reference sequence). With 6 bases removed from V and 3 bases from J, the gap between germline ends came to 12 bases. The CDR3 is 14 amino acids. The CDR3 sequence: CASMRDPDTGELFF. The CDR3 DNA reads as TGTGCCAGCATGAGGGATCCCGACACCGGGGAGCTGTTTTTT.

This chain uses TRBV7-4 with TRBJ1-4; D may be TRBD1 (6 bases). This CDR3 spans 17 amino acids. In germline, CDR1 is SGHVT, CDR2 SQSDAQ. The ends were cut back, 5 bases at V and 0 bases at J, with 16 bases in the middle. The CDR3 region has the DNA TGTGCCAGCAGCCCAGACAGGTTGATACCAACTAATGAAAAACTGTTTTTT. It is translated as CASSPDRLIPTNEKLFF.

This clone was observed a few times. V and J are TRBV5-1 and TRBJ2-1, with D possibly matching TRBD1 (6 bases). V was trimmed by 6 bases and J by 6 bases, leaving 19 bases between them. Germline V lookup: CDR1 SGHRS, CDR2 YFSETQ. The CDR3 runs 15 residues. CDR3 coding DNA: TGCGCCAGCAAAGCCGGGACAACGTATTTCAATGAGCAGTTCTTC. As protein: CASKAGTTYFNEQFF. Using reference TRBV5-1 and TRBJ2-1 for the parts outside the CDR3, the full variable domain is KAGVTQTPRYLIKTRGQQVTLSCSPISGHRSVSWYQQTPGQGLQFLFEYFSETQRNKGNFPGRFSGRQFSNSRSEMNVSTLELGDSALYLCASKAGTTYFNEQFFGPGTRLTVL.

The chain carries TRBV11-2 and TRBJ2-3; D remains unclear. V was cut by 2 bases and J by 5 bases, with 2 bases left in between. CDR1 and CDR2 from the germline V gene are SGHAT and FQNNGV. The CDR3 extends over 11 amino acids. CDR3 DNA: TGTGCCAGCAGCTTACAAGATACGCAGTATTTT. Its translation is CASSLQDTQYF.

This clone has just a few counts. The chain has TRBV6-5 and TRBJ1-3; tentative D call: TRBD1 (5 bases). The V and J ends lost 8 bases and 6 bases respectively, with 11 bases between them. Germline V CDR1 and CDR2: MNHEY, SVGAGI. The CDR3 totals 12 residues. CDR3 protein: CASRGSLNTIYF. Here the CDR3 DNA reads TGTGCCAGCCGGGGGAGCTTAAACACCATATATTTT.

The rearrangement joins TRBV19 to TRBJ2-3; a possible D gene is TRBD1 (6 bases). V was pared by 3 bases and J by 4 bases, with 14 bases between. Germline V gene lookup returns CDR1 LNHDA and CDR2 SQIVND (reference sequence). The CDR3 is 15 residues long. In DNA, the CDR3 is TGTGCCAGTAGTATCATTACACAGGGCTCAGATACGCAGTATTTT. It is translated as CASSIITQGSDTQYF.

V is TRBV9 and J is TRBJ2-1; 8 nucleotides align to TRBD1. This CDR3 is 15 amino acids long. The V gene's germline CDR1 is SGDLS and CDR2 YYNGEE. V shed 4 bases, J shed 2 bases, and the junction held 5 bases outside the gene matches. In nucleotides, the CDR3 is TGTGCCAGCAGCCCATACAGGGGGGCCTACAATGAGCAGTTCTTC. Its protein is CASSPYRGAYNEQFF.

This CDR3 reads CASSTGGNTEAFF. CDR3 bases: TGCGCCAGCAGCACCGGAGGGAACACTGAAGCTTTCTTT. The chain combines TRBV5-1 with TRBJ1-1; no definite D call. In germline, CDR1 is SGHRS, CDR2 YFSETQ. The V end was cut by 4 bases, the J end by 1 base, with 8 bases between. The CDR3 covers 13 residues.

The J gene is TRBJ2-1, the V gene TRBV7-9; 9 nucleotides align to TRBD2. The CDR3 covers 15 residues. V was clipped by 5 bases and J by 1 base; unmatched bases: 3. Looked up from germline, CDR1 is SEHNR and CDR2 is FQNEAQ (reference sequence). This CDR3 reads CASSHTSGSYNEQFF. For the CDR3, the DNA is TGTGCCAGCAGCCACACTAGCGGGTCCTACAATGAGCAGTTCTTC.

The genes are TRBV29-1 and TRBJ2-1; a weak D match, TRBD2 (6 bases). V lost 4 bases and J 5 bases, leaving 12 bases between the germline ends. Germline V gene lookup returns CDR1 SQVTM and CDR2 ANQGSEA. There are 13 residues in the CDR3. CDR3 amino acids: CSVAPTGDNEQFF. CDR3 DNA sequence: TGCAGCGTTGCGCCGACGGGGGACAATGAGCAGTTCTTC.

The chain combines TRBV28 with TRBJ2-7; D uncertain. This CDR3 contains 13 residues. Between the trimmed V and J ends, which lost 6 bases and 5 bases, there was a span of 14 bases. In germline, CDR1 is MDHEN, CDR2 SYDVKM. This chain's CDR3 is CASRLYDPHEQYF. CDR3 sequence (DNA): TGTGCCAGCAGACTATACGACCCCCACGAGCAGTACTTC.

J is TRBJ2-5 and V is TRBV27, with a tentative D call TRBD2 (5 bases). The germline gives CDR1 MNHEY, CDR2 SMNVEV (reference sequence). The CDR3 is 15 amino acids. V lost 2 bases and J lost 0, with 10 bases in between. The DNA for the CDR3 is TGTGCCAGCAGTTTAGCGGGTGGATACCAAGAGACCCAGTACTTC. This encodes CASSLAGGYQETQYF.